The next 17 T cell receptor beta chains were all read from a single sample in a study of shared clonotypes between healthy human individuals. The data were produced by immunoSEQ multiplex PCR, yet TCRdb's version contains in-frame clones alone and is incomplete. The sample records approximately 1,000,000 clones, about 80% being singletons. Sequencing was done on a sample of memory CD4+ T cells from PBMCs. Described subset: CD45RA-negative fraction. Receptors originate from a man in his late teens or twenties in good health. Some clones in this sample may be carry-over from other donors' samples.

V gene TRBV6-1 combines with J gene TRBJ1-5, with 7 bases identical to TRBD1. The junction had 7 bases not matched to a gene; V was cut back by 6 bases and J by 5 bases. Germline V gives CDR1 MNHNS, CDR2 SASEGT. This CDR3 is 14 amino acids long. The CDR3 nucleotides read TGTGCCAGCAGAAGACAGGGTGGGGATCAGCCCCAGCATTTT. It is translated as CASRRQGGDQPQHF.

The chain carries TRBV9 and TRBJ2-5; no clear D. Germline V gene lookup returns CDR1 SGDLS and CDR2 YYNGEE. V lost 2 bases to trimming and J lost 4 bases, with 9 bases between them. CDR3 length equals 13 residues. CDR3 coding DNA: TGTGCCAGCAGCGTTCTAGACGGAGAGACCCAGTACTTC. It is translated as CASSVLDGETQYF.

This chain connects TRBV4-2 to TRBJ2-1; 10 positions agree with TRBD2. The V gene's germline CDR1 is LGHNA and CDR2 YNFKEQ. CDR3 size: 16 residues. The V gene end was trimmed by 3 bases and the J gene end by 2 bases; junction bases not matched to a gene: 4. The CDR3 DNA follows: TGTGCCAGCAGCCAGGCCCTAGCGGGAGCCTACAATGAGCAGTTCTTC. This encodes CASSQALAGAYNEQFF.

The gene calls are TRBV19 and TRBJ2-7, with TRBD2 as a possible D gene (6 bases). The CDR3 is 14 amino acids. In germline, CDR1 is LNHDA, CDR2 SQIVND (reference sequence). Trimming left V 3 bases short and J 6 bases short, with 15 bases between. CDR3 DNA sequence: TGTGCCAGTAGTATCGGGGGACCCTACGCCGAGCAGTACTTC. Its protein product is CASSIGGPYAEQYF.

CDR3 in DNA: TGTGCCAGCACGATGTTGGGCAGTCGAAGGGAGACCCAGTACTTC. This encodes CASTMLGSRRETQYF. The chain uses TRBV27 and TRBJ2-5, with D unclear. CDR1 and CDR2 (germline): MNHEY, SMNVEV (reference sequence). Trimming left V 7 bases short and J 5 bases short, with 20 bases between. This CDR3 has 15 amino acids.

Of note for this clone: Other DNA variants within this sample encode the same CDR3. The chain carries TRBV25-1 and TRBJ2-7; tentative D call: TRBD2 (6 bases). The CDR3 totals 15 residues. Per the germline V gene, CDR1 is MGHDK and CDR2 is SYGVNS. V lost 3 bases to trimming and J lost 2 bases, with 14 bases between them. The CDR3 loop is CASSDPGTGAYEQYF. CDR3 nucleotides: TGTGCCAGCAGTGACCCCGGGACGGGAGCCTACGAGCAGTACTTC.

This chain joins TRBV5-1 and TRBJ2-6; TRBD1 might be the D (5 bases). The CDR3 is 15 residues long. With 7 bases removed from V and 2 bases from J, the gap between germline ends came to 13 bases. Germline-derived CDR1 and CDR2 are SGHRS and YFSETQ. CDR3 region: CASSNPGTGANVLTF. In DNA, the CDR3 is TGCGCCAGCTCGAATCCAGGGACTGGGGCCAACGTCCTGACTTTC.

The gene calls are TRBV6-1 and TRBJ1-3; 7 bases are a match to TRBD1. This CDR3 region has 15 residues. Unmatched junction bases numbered 11, after V lost 8 bases and J lost 4 bases. Germline assignment: CDR1 MNHNS and CDR2 SASEGT. Here the CDR3 DNA reads TGTGCCAGCGTCCGCGGGGACAGCGAAGGAAACACCATATATTTT. Translating gives CASVRGDSEGNTIYF.

The chain uses TRBV9 and TRBJ2-1; 8 nucleotides match TRBD2. Losses at the gene ends were 3 bases for V and 9 bases for J; bases not matched to a gene: 11. CDR1 is SGDLS and CDR2 is YYNGEE in the germline V gene. The CDR3 totals 15 residues. CDR3 bases: TGTGCCAGCAGCGAGCGCCCTCGGGGGGGCAGTGAGCAGTTCTTC. Its protein is CASSERPRGGSEQFF.

The chain employs TRBV9 and TRBJ2-7; D tentatively fits TRBD1 or TRBD2 (5 bases each). The CDR3 length is 14 residues. The germline V and J ends were trimmed by 2 bases and 0 bases, with 9 bases remaining between them. Germline V gene lookup returns CDR1 SGDLS and CDR2 YYNGEE. In DNA, the CDR3 is TGTGCCAGCAGCGTGTGGGGGAGCTCCTACGAGCAGTACTTC. It translates to CASSVWGSSYEQYF.

The V call is TRBV7-9, the J call TRBJ1-2; tentative D call: TRBD1 (5 bases). V lost 4 bases and J 7 bases, leaving 16 bases between the germline ends. The CDR3 sequence is 14 residues long. The germline V gene has CDR1 SEHNR and CDR2 FQNEAQ (reference sequence). The DNA of the CDR3 is TGTGCCAGCAGCTCGGGGAGGGGAGTTCGTGGCTACACCTTC. Translation gives CASSSGRGVRGYTF.

V and J are TRBV9 and TRBJ1-2; 10 bases line up with TRBD1. This CDR3 has 13 amino acids. The trim removed 3 bases at V and 8 bases at J, leaving 4 bases unmatched. CDR1 and CDR2 (germline): SGDLS, YYNGEE. For the CDR3, the DNA is TGTGCCAGCAGCGCAGGGACAGGGGACGGCTACACCTTC. This encodes CASSAGTGDGYTF.

On this clone: The same CDR3 also results from other DNA sequences found in this sample. The chain couples TRBV6-5 to TRBJ2-1, with D perhaps given as TRBD1 or TRBD2 (5 bases each). Germline CDR1 reads MNHEY; CDR2 reads SVGAGI. V was trimmed by 6 bases and J by 3 bases, leaving 9 bases between them. The CDR3 is 13 amino acids. The DNA for the CDR3 is TGTGCCAGCAGCAGGGACCTCTACAATGAGCAGTTCTTC. This translates into CASSRDLYNEQFF.

The rearrangement joins TRBV11-3 to TRBJ2-5; D is ambiguous. The CDR3 covers 13 residues. The germline CDR1 and CDR2 sequences are SGHNT and YENEEA. The V end lost 1 base, the J end lost 4 bases, and 7 bases lay between the germline ends. CDR3 residues: CASSLGPGETQYF. CDR3 nucleotides: TGTGCCAGCAGCTTAGGTCCCGGAGAGACCCAGTACTTC.

For this clone: The same CDR3 also results from other DNA sequences found in this sample. The chain employs TRBV5-1 and TRBJ2-3; 7 nucleotides agree with TRBD2. Per germline, CDR1 SGHRS and CDR2 YFSETQ. After removal of 3 bases from V and 6 bases from J, the junction contained 4 bases not matched to a gene. This CDR3 is built from 13 residues. In DNA, the CDR3 is TGCGCCAGCAGCTCCAGTAGCGGGGATACGCAGTATTTT. It translates to CASSSSSGDTQYF.

Note on this clone: Within the sample, other DNA sequences also encode this same CDR3. The chain uses TRBV12-5 and TRBJ2-1; unclear D gene. The CDR3 length is 11 residues. V lost 0 bases and J lost 10, with 4 bases in between. Germline V gene lookup returns CDR1 LGHNT and CDR2 FRNRAP. The CDR3 nucleotides are TGTGCTAGTGGTTTGGTGGGGGAGCAGTTCTTC. Amino acids: CASGLVGEQFF.

There are a few counts of this clone. Here the CDR3 DNA reads TGCGCCAGCAGCTTGGGCGGAGGACGCTACGAGCAGTACTTC. This sequence encodes CASSLGGGRYEQYF. This chain connects TRBV5-1 to TRBJ2-7; tentatively, D is TRBD2 (5 bases). Germline V gene data show CDR1 as SGHRS and CDR2 as YFSETQ. The CDR3 spans 14 residues. V dropped 0 bases and J dropped 3 bases, with 10 bases sitting between them.